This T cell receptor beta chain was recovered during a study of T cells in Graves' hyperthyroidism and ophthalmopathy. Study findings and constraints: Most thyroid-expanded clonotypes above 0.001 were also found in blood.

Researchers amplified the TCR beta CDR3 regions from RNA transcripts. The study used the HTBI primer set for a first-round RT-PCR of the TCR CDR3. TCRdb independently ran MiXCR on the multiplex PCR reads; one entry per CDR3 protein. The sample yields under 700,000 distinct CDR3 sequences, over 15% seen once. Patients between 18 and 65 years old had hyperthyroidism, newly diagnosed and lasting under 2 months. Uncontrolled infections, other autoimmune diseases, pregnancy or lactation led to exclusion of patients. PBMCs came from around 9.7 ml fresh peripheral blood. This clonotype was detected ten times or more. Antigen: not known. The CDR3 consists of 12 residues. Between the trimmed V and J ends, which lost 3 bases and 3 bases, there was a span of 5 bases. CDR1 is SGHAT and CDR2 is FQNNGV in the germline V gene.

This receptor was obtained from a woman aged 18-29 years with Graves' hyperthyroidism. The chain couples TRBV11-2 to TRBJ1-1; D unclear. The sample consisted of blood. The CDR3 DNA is TGTGCCAGCAGCTTCACGGACACTGAAGCTTTCTTT. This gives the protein CASSFTDTEAFF.